These 20 T cell receptor delta chains share one sample of origin, sequenced in a study of γδ T cells in repeated Plasmodium falciparum infection. Gammadelta T cells were flow-sorted from PBMC into Vgamma9/Vdelta2+ and Vdelta2-negative populations for bulk analysis. TCRdb redid clone calling on the multiplex PCR reads using CATT. This sample has tens of thousands of delta-chain clones, with 1.6% found just once. The sequenced material came from gamma-delta T cells from blood. These TCRs come from a pool of human donors (malaria-infected and uninfected, not separated).

Details on this clone: This likely traces to a read error, being one base from a far larger clone. The same CDR3 arises from other DNA sequences in this sample as well. DNA of the CDR3: TGTGCTCTTGGGGAATCCTCCTCCTATCGGTCGCTTATGGGTCCCCCTACCGATAAACTCATCTTT. This sequence encodes CALGESSSYRSLMGPPTDKLIF. The chain links TRDV1 to TRDJ1, with D possibly being TRDD2 (5 bases). The J gene, not given by TCRdb, was assigned here from a germline match of the nucleotide sequence. The CDR3 runs 22 residues. Trimming took off 2 bases at V and 2 bases at J, with 33 bases between the two ends. CDR1 TSWWSYY and CDR2 QGS come from the germline V gene.

Remarks on this clone: The amino acid sequence in TCRdb belongs to a much larger clone and departs from this DNA's translation at residue 16, likely a sequencing read error; the sequence shown is translated from the DNA. CDR3 bases: TGTGCTCTTGGGGAACCGTCCCGCCCGTATTCATGGTACACCGATAGACTCATCTTT. It yields the protein CALGEPSRPYSWYTDRLIF. This chain links TRDV1 with TRDJ1; D is ambiguous. Here the J gene came from matching the DNA to germline, since TCRdb omits it. The CDR3 is 19 amino acids. Germline CDR1 reads TSWWSYY; CDR2 reads QGS.

This clone was seen a few times. The protein given by TCRdb reflects a much larger clone and differs at residue 12 from this DNA's translation, likely from a read error; the protein shown is the DNA's translation. The chain carries TRDV2 and TRDJ1, with 13 nucleotides matching TRDD3. TCRdb gives no J gene; it was assigned here by matching the DNA to germline. This CDR3 comprises 17 residues. The ends lost 3 bases at V and 3 bases at J; junction bases unmatched: 9. From germline, CDR1 is GEAIGNYY and CDR2 EKD. CDR3 DNA: TGTGCCTGTGACTATACTGGGGGATACGCGTACGCCGATAAACTCATCTTT. It translates to CACDYTGGYAYADKLIF.

This clone has just a few counts. TCRdb lists the protein of a much larger clone for this DNA, which differs at residue 10, so this is likely a read error; the protein given here is translated from the DNA itself. The chain is built from TRDV1 and TRDJ1; 9 bases agree with TRDD3. Germline matching of the DNA provided the J gene here, since TCRdb leaves it blank. J was trimmed by 1 base and V by 5 bases; bases with no gene match: 14. The CDR3 is made up of 18 amino acids. Germline lookup yields CDR1 TSWWSYY and CDR2 QGS. The DNA for the CDR3 is TGTGCTCTTGGGAAACCGTACTGGGGGACAGCGGGCACCGATAAACTCATCTTT. It translates to CALGKPYWGTAGTDKLIF.

In this sample, this clone turned up a few times. TCRdb records a much larger clone's protein for this DNA, with a difference at residue 7 that likely arises from a read error; the protein given is the translation of the DNA. The chain couples TRDV1 to TRDJ1; D gene uncertain. This CDR3 is 13 amino acids long. The V gene lost 1 base and the J gene lost 7 bases, with 10 bases spanning the gap. The V gene's germline CDR1 is TSWWSYY and CDR2 QGS. As DNA, the CDR3 is TGTGCTCTTGGGGAACACCGGGGCCTTAAACTCATCTTT. Translating gives CALGEHRGLKLIF.

This clone was observed a few times. A far larger clone lies a single base away; this is likely a read error. Distinct nucleotide sequences in the sample also encode this CDR3. The V gene is TRDV1, the J gene TRDJ1; D is unclear. TCRdb supplies no J gene; here it was assigned by aligning the nucleotide sequence to germline. Germline CDR1 TSWWSYY, CDR2 QGS. The CDR3 totals 17 residues. The V gene lost 0 bases and the J gene lost 0 bases, with 14 bases spanning the gap. The CDR3 DNA is TGTGCTCTTGGGGAACTGAAGAGTTTTCGGTACACCGATAAACTCATCTTT. Residues: CALGELKSFRYTDKLIF.

A remark on this clone: For this DNA, TCRdb reports the protein of a much larger clone, which diverges at residue 17, most likely from a read error; the protein presented here is translated directly from the DNA. This chain links TRDV1 with TRDJ1, with 11 positions matching TRDD3. TCRdb supplies no J gene; here it was assigned by aligning the nucleotide sequence to germline. V gave up 4 bases and J gave up 7 bases; unmatched junction bases: 26. This CDR3 is built from 21 residues. Germline assignment: CDR1 TSWWSYY and CDR2 QGS. CDR3 loop: CALGARSSVWGRELGDIKLIF. CDR3 nucleotide sequence: TGTGCTCTTGGGGCGCGTTCCTCTGTTTGGGGCAGGGAACTGGGGGATATTAAACTCATCTTT.

Concerning this clone itself: A far larger clone is one nucleotide away, so this likely arose from a read error. This CDR3 is also generated by other DNA sequences in the sample. This rearrangement joins TRDV1 to TRDJ1, with D possibly TRDD2 on 5 matching bases. The J gene is not listed in TCRdb, so it was assigned here from a DNA match to germline. Germline V CDR1 and CDR2: TSWWSYY, QGS. The CDR3 runs to 16 residues. The V end was cut by 0 bases, the J end by 1 base, with 12 bases between. The CDR3 DNA is TGTGCTCTTGGGGAACTTACCCTTCTTAGCACCGATAAACTCATCTTT. This translates into CALGELTLLSTDKLIF.

This clone was detected many times. The chain combines TRDV2 with TRDJ1; D is ambiguous. This CDR3 is 17 amino acids long. Germline-derived CDR1 and CDR2 are GEAIGNYY and EKD. The V end lost 1 base, the J end lost 0 bases, and 17 bases lay between the germline ends. This CDR3 reads CACDTLAIKRDTDKLIF. The CDR3 nucleotides read TGTGCCTGTGACACGCTGGCGATTAAGAGGGACACCGATAAACTCATCTTT.

In the case of this clone: A far bigger clonotype differs at one base, so this is likely a read error. Within the sample, other DNA sequences also encode this same CDR3. The chain employs TRDV1 and TRDJ1; 8 bases align to TRDD3. TCRdb offers no J gene call, so here the DNA was matched to germline to obtain one. V lost 2 bases to trimming and J lost 0 bases; unmatched junction nucleotides: 20. CDR1 is TSWWSYY, CDR2 QGS, per germline. The CDR3 has 21 residues. This chain's CDR3 is CALGELAFPNTGGTYTDKLIF. DNA of the CDR3: TGTGCTCTTGGGGAATTGGCCTTCCCTAATACTGGGGGCACTTACACCGATAAACTCATCTTT.

This clone showed up just a few times. A far more abundant clone sits one base away, making this likely a read error. This sample also contains other DNA sequences that code for the same CDR3. The chain couples TRDV2 to TRDJ1; maybe TRDD3 (6 bases). The J gene is not listed in TCRdb, so it was assigned here from a DNA match to germline. Germline-derived CDR1 and CDR2 are GEAIGNYY and EKD. This CDR3 has 19 residues. Trimming pared 1 base from V and 0 bases from J, leaving 23 bases between. Here the CDR3 DNA reads TGTGCCTGTGACACGGGATCCTATACTGGGCTACTTTACACCGATAAACTCATCTTT. Protein sequence: CACDTGSYTGLLYTDKLIF.

This clone was found many times. The same CDR3 is also encoded by other DNA sequences in this sample. The chain recombines TRDV1 with TRDJ1; TRDD2 agrees at 9 bases. The CDR3 length is 25 residues. Germline V gene data show CDR1 as TSWWSYY and CDR2 as QGS. J was trimmed by 0 bases and V by 1 base; bases with no gene match: 30. The CDR3: CALGEHPAFLLQVGWVTPYTDKLIF. The CDR3 DNA reads TGTGCTCTTGGGGAACACCCGGCCTTCCTACTCCAAGTGGGTTGGGTTACGCCGTACACCGATAAACTCATCTTT.

As to this clone: Given a far larger clone just one base away, this is likely a sequencing read error. The same CDR3 arises from other DNA sequences in this sample as well. The CDR3 DNA follows: TGTGCCCTCTTTGAGCTTACTGGGGGTCTCATCTTT. It specifies CALFELTGGLIF. The V gene call is TRDV1, and the J gene call is absent; the DNA was not compared with TRDD3, the D call given in the table. This CDR3 is 12 amino acids long. CDR1 and CDR2 from the germline V gene are TSWWSYY and QGS.

To note about this clone: This probably arose from a read error, given a far larger clone one base away. This same CDR3 is encoded by further DNA sequences in the sample. The chain is built from TRDV2 and TRDJ1; 9 bases match TRDD3. TCRdb carries no J gene annotation; the J gene was assigned here by matching the DNA with germline. Germline V gene data show CDR1 as GEAIGNYY and CDR2 as EKD. The CDR3 sequence is 18 residues long. CDR3 DNA sequence: TGCGCCTGTGACTTCCTAGGGGGGGGATACAGGCACGCCGATAAACTCATCTTT. It codes for CACDFLGGGYRHADKLIF.

Concerning this clone: This may arise from a read error, as a much more abundant clone is one base away. The chain has TRDV1 and TRDJ1; unclear D gene. Germline matching of the DNA provided the J gene here, since TCRdb leaves it blank. V dropped 3 bases and J dropped 3 bases, with 20 bases sitting between them. Germline loops: CDR1 TSWWSYY, CDR2 QGS. The CDR3 is made up of 17 amino acids. The CDR3: CALGEPVLPEGADKLIF. DNA for the CDR3: TGTGCTCTTGGGGAGCCCGTCTTACCGGAGGGCGCCGATAAACTCATCTTT.

A note on this clone: The TCRdb protein, from a much larger clone, departs from this DNA's translation at residue 5, likely by read error; the protein shown derives from the DNA. The CDR3 here is CALGGRLENLLSPYYTDKLIF. The CDR3 DNA sequence: TGTGCTCTTGGGGGACGCCTTGAGAACTTACTGAGCCCTTATTACACCGATAAACTCATCTTT. The gene calls are TRDV1 and TRDJ1, with D uncertain. The J gene, missing from TCRdb, was assigned here through DNA to germline matching. The CDR3 has 21 residues. Trimming took 4 bases from V and 0 from J, leaving 30 bases between them. Germline loops: CDR1 TSWWSYY, CDR2 QGS.

DNA for the CDR3: TGTGCTCTTGGGGAACCAAAACTTCCTACCGTAGGGGGCTGGGGTATACCGATACATACCGATAAACTCATCTTT. Protein sequence: CALGEPKLPTVGGWGIPIHTDKLIF. This rearrangement joins TRDV1 to TRDJ1, with 8 bases matching TRDD2. TCRdb offers no J gene call, so here the DNA was matched to germline to obtain one. J was trimmed by 2 bases and V by 1 base; bases with no gene match: 33. Germline V gene sequence: CDR1 TSWWSYY, CDR2 QGS. This CDR3 comprises 25 residues.

Regarding this clone: TCRdb shows a much larger clone's protein in place of this DNA's translation, and the two differ at residue 3, likely through a read error; the protein shown is translated from the DNA. This sequence joins TRDV1 and TRDJ1, with D perhaps TRDD2 (7 bases). TCRdb supplies no J gene; here it was assigned by aligning the nucleotide sequence to germline. The CDR3 has 21 amino acids. Germline V gives CDR1 TSWWSYY, CDR2 QGS. The DNA for the CDR3 is TGTGCTTTTGGGGAGGTATTCCTACCCTCAACGCTGGGGATCAATAGCGATAAACTCATCTTT. Translated, it gives CAFGEVFLPSTLGINSDKLIF.

Turning to this clone: A read error likely explains this, since a far larger clone differs by one base. This same CDR3 is encoded by further DNA sequences in the sample. The rearrangement joins TRDV1 to TRDJ1; TRDD2 might be the D (5 bases). Because TCRdb records no J gene, it was assigned here through a match of the DNA to germline. With 0 bases removed from V and 8 bases from J, the gap between germline ends came to 22 bases. Germline CDR1 is TSWWSYY and CDR2 is QGS. CDR3 length: 17 amino acids. The CDR3 region is CALGELLRSELSSKLIF. The CDR3 DNA is TGTGCTCTTGGGGAACTCCTACGGTCGGAGCTGTCTAGCAAACTCATCTTT.

Worth noting for this clone: TCRdb assigns this DNA the protein of a much larger clone, which departs from its translation at residue 8; this likely reflects a read error, and the protein shown comes from translating the DNA. This chain uses TRDV1 with TRDJ1, with TRDD3 identical over 11 bases. The J gene is not listed in TCRdb, so it was assigned here from a DNA match to germline. The CDR3 is made up of 18 amino acids. V lost 2 bases, J lost 8 bases, and 16 bases stayed unmatched. Germline CDR1 TSWWSYY, CDR2 QGS. CDR3 in DNA: TGTGCTCTTGGGGAAACTAGGGCTGGGGGATACCTATCGACAAAACTCATCTTT. It encodes CALGETRAGGYLSTKLIF.